This T cell receptor beta chain is drawn from a study of post-analysis software for immune sequencing data. Whole-study results and caveats: Higher frequency in patients than in controls was seen for five TRBV segments, with TRBV5-6, TRBV5-1 and TRBV20-1 among them.

Per the germline V gene, CDR1 is SGHDT and CDR2 is YYEEEE. This CDR3 is built from 18 residues. J was trimmed by 1 base and V by 2 bases; bases with no gene match: 13. Unique molecular identifiers were carried by the TCR beta cDNA libraries. The T cell input of about 1 to 10 million gave about half a million cDNA molecules. MiXCR, run by TCRdb on the PCR reads, gives a single entry per CDR3 protein. Counted here are around 260,000 distinct CDR3 sequences, 35% to 40% occurring once; the ten biggest clones make up roughly 4.8%. In this sample, this clonotype turned up a few times. The antigen is unknown.

Sequenced material: blood. The rearrangement links TRBV5-6 to TRBJ1-1, with 8 bases matching TRBD1. The source of this sequence is a girl under 18 with multiple sclerosis. CDR3 protein: CASSLRRTGLGPNTEAFF. CDR3 DNA: TGTGCCAGCAGCTTACGACGGACAGGGTTGGGACCGAACACTGAAGCTTTCTTT.